This passage covers 3 T cell receptor beta chains from one sample sequenced in a study of post-analysis software for immune sequencing data. Findings of the study overall: In patients, TRBV5-6, TRBV5-1 and TRBV20-1 belonged to five TRBV segments found more frequently than in controls.

Every TCR beta cDNA library bore unique molecular identifiers. TCRdb fed the PCR reads into MiXCR, producing one record per CDR3 protein. The repertoire holds under 650,000 distinct CDR3 sequences, around 40% seen once, with more than 1.5% in the top ten. These TCRs are of unknown antigen specificity. Specimen: blood. These receptors all come from a girl aged 5-17 years with multiple sclerosis.

The rearrangement uses TRBV6-5 and TRBJ2-7, with 11 bases matching TRBD2. Germline V lookup: CDR1 MNHEY, CDR2 SVGAGI. The CDR3 is 15 residues long. V shed 5 bases and J 4 bases; nucleotides not matched to a gene: 7. DNA for the CDR3: TGTGCCAGCAGTAAACTAGCGGGAGAACGTTACGAGCAGTACTTC. As protein: CASSKLAGERYEQYF.

Only a few counts were recorded for this clonotype. The CDR3 nucleotides are TGTGCCAGCAGCTGGGATCCCGGGACTACGAGCTCCTACAATGAGCAGTTCTTC. Translation gives CASSWDPGTTSSYNEQFF. The chain employs TRBV12-3 or TRBV12-4 and TRBJ2-1; 7 bases match TRBD2. The CDR3 length is 18 residues. Germline trimming cut 6 bases from V and 0 bases from J; bases unmatched to any gene: 14.

V usage is TRBV7-9 and J usage is TRBJ2-3; the D gene is possibly TRBD1 (5 bases). V was pared by 5 bases and J by 4 bases, with 16 bases between. This CDR3 is built from 15 residues. Germline V CDR1 and CDR2: SEHNR, FQNEAQ (reference sequence). The CDR3 protein is CASSPNGPGPDTQYF. The CDR3 DNA reads TGTGCCAGCAGCCCAAATGGTCCAGGGCCAGATACGCAGTATTTT.